Sequencing of this T cell receptor (beta chain) was carried out in a study of CD8 T cells in ankylosing spondylitis. Study-level findings and limits: Ankylosing spondylitis blood appeared to carry a characteristic TCR beta motif of fewer than 10 highly homologous variants.

Each TCR beta library was made by quantitative 5'-RACE that incorporated molecular barcodes. TCRdb reanalysed the 5' RACE reads using MiXCR and keeps one entry per CDR3 protein. The sample shows 230,000 or so distinct CDR3 sequences, more than 20% of them seen only once. This clonotype has ten or more counts. The target antigen is unknown. CDR1 is SEHNR, CDR2 FQNEAQ, per germline (reference sequence). V was clipped by 3 bases and J by 8 bases, with 11 bases between them. The CDR3 sequence is 13 residues long. This chain uses TRBV7-9 with TRBJ2-1; weak D call: TRBD1 (6 bases). The clonotype originates from a male donor with ankylosing spondylitis or in good health (not recorded which). The sample consisted of blood, either unsorted or a sorted T cell fraction (not recorded which). CDR3 residues: CASSFRTVDEQFF. The CDR3 nucleotides are TGTGCCAGCAGCTTCCGGACAGTAGATGAGCAGTTCTTC.